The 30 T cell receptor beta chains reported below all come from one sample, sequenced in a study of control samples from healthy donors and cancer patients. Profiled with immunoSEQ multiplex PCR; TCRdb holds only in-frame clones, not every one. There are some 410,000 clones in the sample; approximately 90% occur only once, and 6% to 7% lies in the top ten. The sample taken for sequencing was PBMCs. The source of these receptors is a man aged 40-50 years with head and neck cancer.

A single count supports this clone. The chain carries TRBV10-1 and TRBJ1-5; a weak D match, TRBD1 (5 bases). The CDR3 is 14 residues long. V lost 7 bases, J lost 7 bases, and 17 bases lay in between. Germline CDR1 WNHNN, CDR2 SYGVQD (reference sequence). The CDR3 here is CASTPGTNYQPQHF. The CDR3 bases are TGCGCCAGCACTCCGGGGACTAATTACCAGCCCCAGCATTTT.

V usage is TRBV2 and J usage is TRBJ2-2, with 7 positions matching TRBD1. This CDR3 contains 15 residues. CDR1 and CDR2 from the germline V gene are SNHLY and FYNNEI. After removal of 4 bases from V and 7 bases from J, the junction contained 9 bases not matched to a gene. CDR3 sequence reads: CASSGQGLLGGELFF. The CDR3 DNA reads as TGTGCCAGCAGTGGACAGGGTTTGTTGGGCGGGGAGCTGTTTTTT.

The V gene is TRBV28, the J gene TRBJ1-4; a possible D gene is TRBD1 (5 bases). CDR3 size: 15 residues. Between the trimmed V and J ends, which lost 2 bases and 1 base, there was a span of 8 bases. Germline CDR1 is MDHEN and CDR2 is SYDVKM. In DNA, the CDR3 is TGTGCCAGCAGTTTACAGGGTCTAACTAATGAAAAACTGTTTTTT. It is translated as CASSLQGLTNEKLFF.

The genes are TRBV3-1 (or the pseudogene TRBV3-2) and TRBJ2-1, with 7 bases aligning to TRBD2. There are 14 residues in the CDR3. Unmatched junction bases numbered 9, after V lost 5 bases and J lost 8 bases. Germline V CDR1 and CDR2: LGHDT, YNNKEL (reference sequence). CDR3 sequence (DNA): TGTGCCAGCAGCTTGGGTATTACTAGCGATGAGCAGTTCTTC. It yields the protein CASSLGITSDEQFF.

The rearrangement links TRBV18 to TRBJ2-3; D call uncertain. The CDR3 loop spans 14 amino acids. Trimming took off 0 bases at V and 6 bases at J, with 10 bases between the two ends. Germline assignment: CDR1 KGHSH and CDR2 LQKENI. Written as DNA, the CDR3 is TGTGCCAGCTCACCACCGGCCGGTTCCGATACGCAGTATTTT. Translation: CASSPPAGSDTQYF.

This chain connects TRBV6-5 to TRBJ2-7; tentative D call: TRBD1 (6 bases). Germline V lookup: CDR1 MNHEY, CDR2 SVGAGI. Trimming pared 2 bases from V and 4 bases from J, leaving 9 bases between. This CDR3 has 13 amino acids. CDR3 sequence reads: CASSYTGSYEQYF. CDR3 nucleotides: TGTGCCAGCAGTTACACAGGGTCTTACGAGCAGTACTTC.

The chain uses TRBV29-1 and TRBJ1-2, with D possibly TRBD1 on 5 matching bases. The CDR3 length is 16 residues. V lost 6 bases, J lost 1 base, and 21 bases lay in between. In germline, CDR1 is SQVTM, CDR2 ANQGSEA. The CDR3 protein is CSVYPVGGQGNYGYTF. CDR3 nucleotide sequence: TGCAGCGTCTACCCCGTTGGGGGTCAGGGTAACTATGGCTACACCTTC.

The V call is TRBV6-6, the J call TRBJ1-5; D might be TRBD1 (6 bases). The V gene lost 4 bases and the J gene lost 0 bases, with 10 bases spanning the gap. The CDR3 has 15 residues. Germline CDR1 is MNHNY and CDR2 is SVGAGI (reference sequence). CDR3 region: CASSSQGNSNQPQHF. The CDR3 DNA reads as TGTGCCAGCAGTTCTCAGGGGAATAGCAATCAGCCCCAGCATTTT.

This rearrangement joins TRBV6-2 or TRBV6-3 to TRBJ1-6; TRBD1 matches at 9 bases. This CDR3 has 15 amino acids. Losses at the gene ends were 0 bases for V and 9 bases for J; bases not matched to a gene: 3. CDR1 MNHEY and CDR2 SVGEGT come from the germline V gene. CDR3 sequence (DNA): TGTGCCAGCAGTTACTCGACAGGGGGTTCTTCACCCCTCCACTTT. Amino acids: CASSYSTGGSSPLHF.

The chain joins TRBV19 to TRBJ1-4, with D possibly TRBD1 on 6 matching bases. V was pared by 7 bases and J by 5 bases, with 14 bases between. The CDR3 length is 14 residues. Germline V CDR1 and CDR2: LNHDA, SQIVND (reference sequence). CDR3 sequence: CASTDRGLNEKLFF. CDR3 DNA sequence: TGTGCCAGTACCGACCGGGGGCTAAATGAAAAACTGTTTTTT.

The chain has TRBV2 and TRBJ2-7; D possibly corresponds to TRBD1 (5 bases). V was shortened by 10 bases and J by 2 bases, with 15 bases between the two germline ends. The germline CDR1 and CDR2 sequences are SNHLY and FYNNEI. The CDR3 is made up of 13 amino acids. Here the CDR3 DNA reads TGTGCCACCCAGGCAGGGCTAACCTACGAGCAGTACTTC. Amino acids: CATQAGLTYEQYF.

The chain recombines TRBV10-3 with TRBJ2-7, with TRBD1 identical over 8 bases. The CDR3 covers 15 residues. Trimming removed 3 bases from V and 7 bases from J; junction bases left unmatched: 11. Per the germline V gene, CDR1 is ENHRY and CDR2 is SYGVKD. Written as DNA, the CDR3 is TGTGCCATCAGTGAATTTGGTCAGGGGGCAAGGGAGCAGTACTTC. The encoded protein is CAISEFGQGAREQYF.

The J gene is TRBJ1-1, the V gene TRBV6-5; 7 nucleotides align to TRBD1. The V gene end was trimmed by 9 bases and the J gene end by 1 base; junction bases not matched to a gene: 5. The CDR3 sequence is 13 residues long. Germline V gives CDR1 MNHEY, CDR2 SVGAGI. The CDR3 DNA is TGTGCCAGTAGGGGACAGCAGAACACTGAAGCTTTCTTT. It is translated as CASRGQQNTEAFF.

CDR3 sequence: CARTDRNRDSSSGANVLTF. In DNA, the CDR3 is TGTGCCAGGACCGACCGCAACCGGGACTCCAGCTCTGGGGCCAACGTCCTGACTTTC. The J gene is TRBJ2-6, the V gene TRBV24-1, with D possibly being TRBD2 (6 bases). Trimming took off 11 bases at V and 0 bases at J, with 25 bases between the two ends. The CDR3 loop spans 19 amino acids. Germline CDR1 reads KGHDR; CDR2 reads SFDVKD.

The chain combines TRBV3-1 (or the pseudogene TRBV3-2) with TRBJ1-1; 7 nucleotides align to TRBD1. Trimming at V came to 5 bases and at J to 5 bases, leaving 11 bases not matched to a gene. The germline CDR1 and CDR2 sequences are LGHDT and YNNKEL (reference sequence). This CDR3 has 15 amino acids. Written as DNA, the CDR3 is TGTGCCAGCAGCGATAATAGACAGGGTTTGACTGAAGCTTTCTTT. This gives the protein CASSDNRQGLTEAFF.

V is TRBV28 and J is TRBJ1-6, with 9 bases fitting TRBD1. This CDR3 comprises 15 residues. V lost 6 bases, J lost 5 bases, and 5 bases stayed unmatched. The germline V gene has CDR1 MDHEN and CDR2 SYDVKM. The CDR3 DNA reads TGTGCCAGCAGGGCCGGGACAGGGAATAATTCACCCCTCCACTTT. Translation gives CASRAGTGNNSPLHF.

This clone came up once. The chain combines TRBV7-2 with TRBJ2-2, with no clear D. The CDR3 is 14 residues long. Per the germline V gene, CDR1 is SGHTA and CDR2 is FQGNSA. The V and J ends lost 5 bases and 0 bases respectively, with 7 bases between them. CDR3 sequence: CASSRGTNTGELFF. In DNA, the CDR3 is TGTGCCAGCAGCCGTGGCACGAACACCGGGGAGCTGTTTTTT.

CDR3 nucleotide sequence: TGCGCCAGCAGCTTGGGAGGGATTGGCAATCAGCCCCAGCATTTT. Translation: CASSLGGIGNQPQHF. The rearrangement links TRBV5-1 to TRBJ1-5; D unclear. There are 15 residues in the CDR3. Germline V gene lookup returns CDR1 SGHRS and CDR2 YFSETQ. V lost 0 bases, J lost 2 bases, and 9 bases lay in between.

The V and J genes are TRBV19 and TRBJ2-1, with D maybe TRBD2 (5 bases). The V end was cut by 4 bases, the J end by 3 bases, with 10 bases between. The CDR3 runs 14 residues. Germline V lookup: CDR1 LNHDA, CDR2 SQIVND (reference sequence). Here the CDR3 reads CASSTDFNYNEQFF. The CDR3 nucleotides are TGTGCCAGTAGTACGGACTTCAACTACAATGAGCAGTTCTTC. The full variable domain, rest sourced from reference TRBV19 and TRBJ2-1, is DGGITQSPKYLFRKEGQNVTLSCEQNLNHDAMYWYRQDPGQGLRLIYYSQIVNDFQKGDIAEGYSVSREKKESFPLTVTSAQKNPTAFYLCASSTDFNYNEQFFGPGTRLTVL.

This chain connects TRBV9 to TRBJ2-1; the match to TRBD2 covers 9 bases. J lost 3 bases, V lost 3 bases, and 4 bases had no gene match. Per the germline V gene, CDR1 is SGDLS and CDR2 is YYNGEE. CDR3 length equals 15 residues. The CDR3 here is CASSASGGIYNEQFF. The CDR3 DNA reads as TGTGCCAGCAGCGCAAGCGGGGGGATCTACAATGAGCAGTTCTTC.

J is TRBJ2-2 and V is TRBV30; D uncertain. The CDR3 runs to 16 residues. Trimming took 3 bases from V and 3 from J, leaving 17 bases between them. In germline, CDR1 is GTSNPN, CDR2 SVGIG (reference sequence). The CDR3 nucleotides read TGTGCCTGGAGGGATATAGCTGCGATATACACCGGGGAGCTGTTTTTT. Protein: CAWRDIAAIYTGELFF.

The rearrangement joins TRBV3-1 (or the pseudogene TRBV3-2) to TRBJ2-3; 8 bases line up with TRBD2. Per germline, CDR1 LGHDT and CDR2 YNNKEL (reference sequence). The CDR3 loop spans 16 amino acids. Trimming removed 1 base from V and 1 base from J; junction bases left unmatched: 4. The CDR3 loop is CASSQGRREGTDTQYF. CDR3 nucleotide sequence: TGTGCCAGCAGCCAAGGGAGGCGGGAGGGCACAGATACGCAGTATTTT.

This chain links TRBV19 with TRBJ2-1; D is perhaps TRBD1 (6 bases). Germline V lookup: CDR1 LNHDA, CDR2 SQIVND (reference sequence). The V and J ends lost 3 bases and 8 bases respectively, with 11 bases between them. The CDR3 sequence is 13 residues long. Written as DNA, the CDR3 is TGTGCCAGTAGTATGTGGGGGCTCGATGAGCAGTTCTTC. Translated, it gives CASSMWGLDEQFF.

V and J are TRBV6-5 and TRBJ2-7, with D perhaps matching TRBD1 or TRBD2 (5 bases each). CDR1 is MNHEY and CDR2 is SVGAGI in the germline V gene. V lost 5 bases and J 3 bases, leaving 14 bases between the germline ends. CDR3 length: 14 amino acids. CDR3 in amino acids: CASSPRDDDYEQYF. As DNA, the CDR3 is TGTGCCAGCAGTCCCCGGGACGACGACTACGAGCAGTACTTC.

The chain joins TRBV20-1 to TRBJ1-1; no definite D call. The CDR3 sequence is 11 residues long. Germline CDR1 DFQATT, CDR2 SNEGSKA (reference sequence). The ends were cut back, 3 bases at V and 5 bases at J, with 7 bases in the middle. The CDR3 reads CSARRSTEAFF. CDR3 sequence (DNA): TGCAGTGCTAGGCGGTCAACTGAAGCTTTCTTT.

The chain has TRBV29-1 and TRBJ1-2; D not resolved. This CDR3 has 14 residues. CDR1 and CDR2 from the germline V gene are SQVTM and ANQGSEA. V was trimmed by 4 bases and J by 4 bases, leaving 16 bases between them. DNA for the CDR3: TGCAGCGTTGTAACCCCCGCAGGACCCTATGGCTACACCTTC. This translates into CSVVTPAGPYGYTF.

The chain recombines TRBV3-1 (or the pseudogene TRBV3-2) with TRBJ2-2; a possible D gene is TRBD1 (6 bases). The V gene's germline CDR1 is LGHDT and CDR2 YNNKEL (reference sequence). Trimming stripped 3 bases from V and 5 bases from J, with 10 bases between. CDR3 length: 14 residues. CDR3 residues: CASSHRQVTGELFF. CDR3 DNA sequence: TGTGCCAGCAGCCACCGACAGGTGACCGGGGAGCTGTTTTTT.

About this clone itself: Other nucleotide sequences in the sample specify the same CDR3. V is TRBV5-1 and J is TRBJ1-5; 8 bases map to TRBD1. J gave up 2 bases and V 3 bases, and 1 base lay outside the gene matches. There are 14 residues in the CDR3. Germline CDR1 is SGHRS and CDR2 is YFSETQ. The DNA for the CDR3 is TGCGCCAGCAGCTCGGGACAGGGCAATCAGCCCCAGCATTTT. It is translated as CASSSGQGNQPQHF.

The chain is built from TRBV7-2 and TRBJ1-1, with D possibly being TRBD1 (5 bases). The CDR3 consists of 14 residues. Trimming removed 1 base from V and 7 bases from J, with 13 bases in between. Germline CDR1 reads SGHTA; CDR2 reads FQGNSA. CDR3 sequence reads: CASSLVPEQVEAFF. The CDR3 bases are TGTGCCAGCAGCTTAGTCCCTGAACAGGTTGAAGCTTTCTTT.

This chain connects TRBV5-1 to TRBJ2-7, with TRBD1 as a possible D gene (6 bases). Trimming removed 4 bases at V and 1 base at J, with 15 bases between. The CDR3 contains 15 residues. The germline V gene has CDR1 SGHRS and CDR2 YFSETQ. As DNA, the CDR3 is TGCGCCAGCAGCATCCTAGAGGGGGTTTCCTACGAGCAGTACTTC. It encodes CASSILEGVSYEQYF. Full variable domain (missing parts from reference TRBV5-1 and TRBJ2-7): KAGVTQTPRYLIKTRGQQVTLSCSPISGHRSVSWYQQTPGQGLQFLFEYFSETQRNKGNFPGRFSGRQFSNSRSEMNVSTLELGDSALYLCASSILEGVSYEQYFGPGTRLTVT.